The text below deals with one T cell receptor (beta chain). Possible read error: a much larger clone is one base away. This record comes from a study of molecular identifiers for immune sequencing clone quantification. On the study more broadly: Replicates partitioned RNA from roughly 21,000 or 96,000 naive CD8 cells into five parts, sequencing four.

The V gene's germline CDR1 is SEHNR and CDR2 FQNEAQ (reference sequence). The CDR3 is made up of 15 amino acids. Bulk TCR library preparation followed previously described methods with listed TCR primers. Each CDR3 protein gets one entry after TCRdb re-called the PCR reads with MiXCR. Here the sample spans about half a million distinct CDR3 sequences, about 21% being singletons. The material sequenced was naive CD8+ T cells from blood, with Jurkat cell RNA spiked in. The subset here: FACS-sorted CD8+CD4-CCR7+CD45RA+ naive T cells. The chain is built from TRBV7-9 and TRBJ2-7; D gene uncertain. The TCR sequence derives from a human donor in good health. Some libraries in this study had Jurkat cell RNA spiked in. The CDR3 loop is CASGLVPASAYEQYF. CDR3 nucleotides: TGTGCCAGCGGCTTAGTCCCAGCAAGCGCCTACGAGCAGTACTTC.